This T cell receptor beta chain was sequenced during a study of radiation and T cells in renal cell carcinoma. For the study at large: Nephrectomy followed 15 Gy stereotactic body radiation by 4 weeks.

The data were produced by immunoSEQ multiplex PCR, yet TCRdb's version contains in-frame clones alone and is incomplete. The sample includes some 140,000 clones, approximately 90% of them seen just once. V lost 0 bases and J 4 bases, leaving 0 bases between the germline ends. The CDR3 spans 11 residues. CDR1 is MNHEY, CDR2 SVGAGI, per germline. Noted time point: baseline pretreatment blood. The treatment: 15 Gy SBRT to primary tumor, nephrectomy 4 weeks later. Radiation-treated patients gave blood at baseline, week 2 and week 4. The chain recombines TRBV6-5 with TRBJ1-2, with unresolved D. Sequences were derived from blood, sampled from a patient whose treatment included radiotherapy and nephrectomy. The origin of this receptor is a woman aged 50 to 60 with renal cell carcinoma. DNA of the CDR3: TGTGCCAGCAGTTACTCCTATGGCTACACCTTC. Translated: CASSYSYGYTF.